This is a list of T cell receptor beta chains from one sample in a study of T cells in Graves' hyperthyroidism and ophthalmopathy. Each CDR3 protein is one row after TCRdb ran MiXCR on the multiplex PCR reads. The sample has 550,000 to 800,000 distinct CDR3 sequences, approximately 16% seen once; the top ten hold over 7.5%. Material: blood. The source of these receptors is a man aged 18 to 35 with Graves' hyperthyroidism. Each CDR3 is given with its conserved first and last residue. A D gene is named only where the DNA matches it firmly. Only part of the rows carry a size: once, few, many, or a class if the clone is expanded.

v_gene	j_gene	d_gene	abundance	len	CDR3aa	CDR3nt
TRBV28	TRBJ1-5	TRBD1	many	15	CASSSGQGAGQPQHF	TGTGCCAGCAGTTCGGGACAGGGGGCGGGTCAGCCCCAGCATTTT
TRBV7-2	TRBJ2-6	.	many	15	CASSFSGSGANVLTF	TGTGCCAGCAGCTTTTCGGGCTCTGGGGCCAACGTCCTGACTTTC
TRBV2	TRBJ1-3	.	many	14	CASRDTSSGNTIYF	TGTGCCAGCCGGGACACCAGCTCTGGAAACACCATATATTTT
TRBV29-1	TRBJ2-7	.	many	15	CSVEDSGPTPSEQYF	TGCAGCGTTGAAGATTCGGGACCCACCCCCAGTGAGCAGTACTTC
TRBV12-3/TRBV12-4	TRBJ1-5	.	many	16	CASSFQWGGGNQPQHF	TGTGCCAGCAGCTTCCAGTGGGGAGGTGGCAATCAGCCCCAGCATTTT
TRBV6-1	TRBJ2-5	.	many	14	CASSPVRAGETQYF	TGTGCCAGCAGCCCGGTGAGGGCAGGAGAGACCCAGTACTTC
TRBV5-1	TRBJ1-1	.	many	15	CASSLGGVLGTEAFF	TGCGCCAGCAGCTTAGGGGGGGTGTTGGGCACTGAAGCTTTCTTT
TRBV20-1	TRBJ2-7	TRBD2	few	16	CSARVGAGGPHGEQYF	TGCAGTGCTAGAGTGGGAGCGGGAGGCCCCCATGGAGAGCAGTACTTC
TRBV3-1	TRBJ2-7	TRBD2	many	13	CASSQVGGTEQYF	TGTGCCAGCAGCCAAGTCGGGGGGACCGAGCAGTACTTC
TRBV6-4	TRBJ2-1	.	.	11	CASSPAYEQFF	TGTGCCAGCAGCCCGGCTTATGAGCAGTTCTTC
TRBV7-2	TRBJ2-1	TRBD2	many	15	CASSPGLAGGNEQFF	TGTGCCAGCAGCCCCGGACTAGCGGGAGGCAATGAGCAGTTCTTC
TRBV28	TRBJ2-2	.	many	15	CASSRPGTITGELFF	TGTGCCAGCAGCCGTCCCGGGACAATCACCGGGGAGCTGTTTTTT
TRBV7-9	TRBJ1-3	.	.	13	CASSWTSGNTIYF	TGTGCCAGCAGCTGGACTTCCGGAAACACCATATATTTT
TRBV2	TRBJ2-1	.	many	15	CASTQGGVAFNEQFF	TGTGCCAGCACCCAGGGCGGGGTGGCTTTCAATGAGCAGTTCTTC
TRBV7-9	TRBJ2-2	.	many	16	CASSGRHETNTGELFF	TGTGCCAGCAGCGGACGACACGAGACGAACACCGGGGAGCTGTTTTTT
TRBV19	TRBJ2-5	TRBD2	.	16	CASSIDLLAGTETQYF	TGTGCCAGTAGTATAGATCTACTAGCGGGAACGGAGACCCAGTACTTC
TRBV2	TRBJ2-3	TRBD2	many	15	CASGRLAAGTDTQYF	TGTGCCAGCGGACGACTAGCGGCGGGCACAGATACGCAGTATTTT
TRBV20-1	TRBJ2-5	TRBD2	few	14	CSASTSGREGTQYF	TGCAGTGCTAGCACTAGCGGGAGGGAAGGGACCCAGTACTTC
TRBV28	TRBJ1-4	TRBD1	many	16	CASRRMPGGGSEKLFF	TGTGCCAGCAGGCGAATGCCAGGGGGGGGTTCGGAAAAACTGTTTTTT
TRBV5-6	TRBJ2-7	TRBD1	.	16	CASSLGWGTGGYEQYF	TGTGCCAGCAGCTTGGGATGGGGGACAGGAGGTTACGAGCAGTACTTC
TRBV27	TRBJ2-3	TRBD2	many	18	CASNPGLAGGLGTDTQYF	TGTGCCAGCAACCCCGGACTAGCGGGAGGTTTGGGCACAGATACGCAGTATTTT
TRBV3-1	TRBJ1-2	.	many	16	CASSQDRGWQDYGYTF	TGTGCCAGCAGCCAAGATCGGGGGTGGCAGGACTATGGCTACACCTTC
TRBV28	TRBJ2-7	TRBD2	many	15	CASSPALAGPYEQYF	TGTGCCAGCAGCCCCGCCCTAGCGGGACCCTACGAGCAGTACTTC
TRBV2	TRBJ1-5	.	.	12	CASQGSNQPQHF	TGTGCCAGTCAGGGTAGCAATCAGCCCCAGCATTTT
TRBV30	TRBJ2-1	.	many	14	CAWSVGSAYNEQFF	TGTGCCTGGAGTGTCGGTAGCGCATACAATGAGCAGTTCTTC
TRBV20-1	TRBJ2-3	TRBD2	many	15	CSARDPSGYADTQYF	TGCAGTGCTAGAGACCCTAGCGGGTACGCAGATACGCAGTATTTT
TRBV10-1	TRBJ1-1	TRBD1	many	17	CASSGQGKGAMNTEAFF	TGCGCCAGCAGTGGACAGGGGAAGGGGGCTATGAACACTGAAGCTTTCTTT
TRBV5-4	TRBJ1-4	.	few	13	CASSLEGRGKLFF	TGTGCCAGCAGCTTGGAGGGCCGGGGGAAACTGTTTTTT
TRBV20-1	TRBJ2-5	TRBD1	many	14	CSATPGQDQETQYF	TGCAGTGCTACTCCGGGACAGGATCAAGAGACCCAGTACTTC
TRBV28	TRBJ1-5	.	.	12	CASSLARQPQHF	TGTGCCAGCAGTTTAGCCCGACAGCCCCAGCATTTT
TRBV7-3	TRBJ1-2	.	many	13	CASSLNRENGYTF	TGTGCCAGCAGCTTAAACAGGGAAAATGGCTACACCTTC
TRBV19	TRBJ2-1	TRBD1	few	19	CASSIAARKRDRGRNEQFF	TGTGCCAGTAGTATAGCCGCTAGAAAGCGGGACAGGGGGCGCAATGAGCAGTTCTTC
TRBV9	TRBJ2-1	TRBD2	.	15	CASSGGLAGEGEQFF	TGTGCCAGCAGCGGGGGACTAGCGGGAGAGGGTGAGCAGTTCTTC
TRBV6-1	TRBJ1-3	.	few	10	CASSEGRIYF	TGTGCCAGCAGTGAGGGCCGAATATATTTT
TRBV6-1	TRBJ2-3	.	.	15	CAISPLGGSTDTQYF	TGTGCCATCAGCCCACTTGGGGGGAGCACAGATACGCAGTATTTT
TRBV4-3	TRBJ2-2	.	.	14	CASSQVARAGELFF	TGCGCCAGCAGCCAAGTAGCTCGTGCCGGGGAGCTGTTTTTT
TRBV28	TRBJ2-7	TRBD1	.	14	CASTVGQGPYEQYF	TGTGCCAGCACCGTAGGACAGGGACCCTACGAGCAGTACTTC
TRBV19	TRBJ2-2	.	.	11	CASLYGGELFF	TGTGCCAGCCTATATGGTGGGGAGCTGTTTTTT
TRBV28	TRBJ2-1	.	many	15	CASSLGLALYNEQFF	TGTGCCAGCAGTTTAGGCCTAGCGCTTTACAATGAGCAGTTCTTC
TRBV19	TRBJ2-5	TRBD2	many	15	CASSIRTSGSETQYF	TGTGCCAGTAGTATACGGACTAGCGGGAGCGAGACCCAGTACTTC
TRBV5-1	TRBJ1-1	.	.	15	CASSSPTGSNTEAFF	TGCGCCAGCAGCTCTCCGACAGGCTCGAACACTGAAGCTTTCTTT
TRBV19	TRBJ2-1	.	few	14	CASSIGWQVNEQFF	TGTGCCAGTAGTATAGGGTGGCAGGTCAATGAGCAGTTCTTC
TRBV28	TRBJ1-5	TRBD1	.	14	CASSRTGLNQPQHF	TGTGCCAGCAGTCGGACAGGCCTTAATCAGCCCCAGCATTTT
TRBV20-1	TRBJ1-2	TRBD1	many	15	CSARGLWDRGYGYTF	TGCAGTGCTAGAGGATTGTGGGACAGAGGATATGGCTACACCTTC
TRBV12-3/TRBV12-4	TRBJ2-3	.	many	15	CASSSRGGWTDTQYF	TGTGCCAGCAGTTCGCGCGGGGGCTGGACAGATACGCAGTATTTT
TRBV12-3/TRBV12-4	TRBJ2-2	TRBD1	many	14	CASSRQGSTGELFF	TGTGCCAGCAGTCGACAGGGAAGCACCGGGGAGCTGTTTTTT